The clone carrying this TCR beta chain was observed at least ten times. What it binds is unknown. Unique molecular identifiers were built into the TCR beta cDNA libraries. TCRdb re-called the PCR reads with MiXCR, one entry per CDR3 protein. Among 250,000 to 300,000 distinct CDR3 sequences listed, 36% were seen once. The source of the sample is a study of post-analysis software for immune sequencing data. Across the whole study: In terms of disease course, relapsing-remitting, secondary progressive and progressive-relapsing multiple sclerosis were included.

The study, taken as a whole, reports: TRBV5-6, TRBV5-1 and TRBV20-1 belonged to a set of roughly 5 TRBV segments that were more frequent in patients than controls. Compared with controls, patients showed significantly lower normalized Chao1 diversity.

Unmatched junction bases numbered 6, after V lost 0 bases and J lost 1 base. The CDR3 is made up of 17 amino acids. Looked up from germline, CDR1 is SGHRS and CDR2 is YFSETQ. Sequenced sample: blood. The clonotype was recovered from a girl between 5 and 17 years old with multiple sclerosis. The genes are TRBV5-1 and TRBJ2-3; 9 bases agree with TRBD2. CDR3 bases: TGCGCCAGCAGCTTGGCCGTAGCGGGGGCACGCACAGATACGCAGTATTTT. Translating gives CASSLAVAGARTDTQYF.